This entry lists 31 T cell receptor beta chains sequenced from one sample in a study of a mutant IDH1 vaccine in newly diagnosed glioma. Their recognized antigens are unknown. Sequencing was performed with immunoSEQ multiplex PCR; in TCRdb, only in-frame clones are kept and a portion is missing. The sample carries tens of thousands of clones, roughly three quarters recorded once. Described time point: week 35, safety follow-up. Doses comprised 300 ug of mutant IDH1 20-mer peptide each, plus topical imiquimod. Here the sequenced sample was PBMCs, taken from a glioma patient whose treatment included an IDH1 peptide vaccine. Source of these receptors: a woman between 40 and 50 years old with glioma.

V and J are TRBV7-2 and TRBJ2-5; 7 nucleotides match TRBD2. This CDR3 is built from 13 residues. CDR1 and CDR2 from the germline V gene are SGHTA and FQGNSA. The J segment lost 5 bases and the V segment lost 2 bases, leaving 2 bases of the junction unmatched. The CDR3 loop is CASSLMGGETQYF. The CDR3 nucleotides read TGTGCCAGCAGCTTAATGGGAGGGGAGACCCAGTACTTC. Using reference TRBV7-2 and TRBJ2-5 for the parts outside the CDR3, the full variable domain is GAGVSQSPSNKVTEKGKDVELRCDPISGHTALYWYRQSLGQGLEFLIYFQGNSAPDKSGLPSDRFSAERTGGSVSTLTIQRTQQEDSAVYLCASSLMGGETQYFGPGTRLLVL.

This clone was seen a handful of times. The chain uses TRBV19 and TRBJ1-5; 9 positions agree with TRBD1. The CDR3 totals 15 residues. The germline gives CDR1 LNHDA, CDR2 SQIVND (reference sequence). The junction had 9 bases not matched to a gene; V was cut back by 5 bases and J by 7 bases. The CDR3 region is CASSPPGTGYQPQHF. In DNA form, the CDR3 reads TGTGCCAGTAGTCCTCCCGGGACAGGGTACCAGCCCCAGCATTTT.

The CDR3 spells CASTLRLDRAGELFF. DNA of the CDR3: TGTGCCAGCACTCTCCGACTAGACCGGGCCGGGGAGCTGTTTTTT. The chain carries TRBV6-5 and TRBJ2-2; possibly TRBD2 for D (6 bases). In germline, CDR1 is MNHEY, CDR2 SVGAGI. Trimming took off 7 bases at V and 6 bases at J, with 18 bases between the two ends. This CDR3 is 15 amino acids long.

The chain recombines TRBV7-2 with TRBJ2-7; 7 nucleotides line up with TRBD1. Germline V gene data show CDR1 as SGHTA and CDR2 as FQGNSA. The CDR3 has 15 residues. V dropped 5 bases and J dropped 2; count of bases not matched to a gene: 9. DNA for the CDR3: TGTGCCAGCAGCAACAGACAGGGTGGGACCTACGAGCAGTACTTC. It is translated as CASSNRQGGTYEQYF.

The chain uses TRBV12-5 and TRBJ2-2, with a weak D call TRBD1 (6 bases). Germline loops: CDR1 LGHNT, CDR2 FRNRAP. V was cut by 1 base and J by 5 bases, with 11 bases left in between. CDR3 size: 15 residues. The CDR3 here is CASGLGLGQTGELFF. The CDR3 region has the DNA TGTGCTAGTGGTTTGGGCCTAGGACAGACCGGGGAGCTGTTTTTT.

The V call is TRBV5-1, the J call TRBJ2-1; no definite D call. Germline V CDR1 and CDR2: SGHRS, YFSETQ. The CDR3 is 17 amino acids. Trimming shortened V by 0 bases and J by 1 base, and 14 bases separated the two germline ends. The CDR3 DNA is TGCGCCAGCAGCTTGGAAATGAACACCTTTTCCTACAATGAGCAGTTCTTC. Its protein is CASSLEMNTFSYNEQFF.

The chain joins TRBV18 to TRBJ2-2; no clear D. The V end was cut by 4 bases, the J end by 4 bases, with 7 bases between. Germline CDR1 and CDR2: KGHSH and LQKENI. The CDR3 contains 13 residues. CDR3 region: CASSRAPTGELFF. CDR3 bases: TGTGCCAGCTCACGTGCCCCCACCGGGGAGCTGTTTTTT.

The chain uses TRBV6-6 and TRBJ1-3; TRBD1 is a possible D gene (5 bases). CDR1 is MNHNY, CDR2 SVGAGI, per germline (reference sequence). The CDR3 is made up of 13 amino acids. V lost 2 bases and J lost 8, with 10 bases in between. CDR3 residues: CASSYAGGDTIYF. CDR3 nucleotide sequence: TGTGCCAGCAGTTACGCGGGGGGAGACACCATATATTTT.

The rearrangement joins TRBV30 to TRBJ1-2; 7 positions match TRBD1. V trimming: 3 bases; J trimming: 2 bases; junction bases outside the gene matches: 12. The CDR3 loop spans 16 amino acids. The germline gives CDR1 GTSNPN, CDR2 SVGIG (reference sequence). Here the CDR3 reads CAWRRRLGQLNYGYTF. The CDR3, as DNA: TGTGCCTGGAGGAGAAGACTGGGACAGCTGAACTATGGCTACACCTTC.

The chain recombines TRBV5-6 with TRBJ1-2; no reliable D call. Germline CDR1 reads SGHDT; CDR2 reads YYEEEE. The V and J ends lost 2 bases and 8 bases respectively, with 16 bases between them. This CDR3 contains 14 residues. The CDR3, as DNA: TGTGCCAGCAGCTTTTTCTCCCTCGCCGGGGGCTACACCTTC. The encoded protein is CASSFFSLAGGYTF.

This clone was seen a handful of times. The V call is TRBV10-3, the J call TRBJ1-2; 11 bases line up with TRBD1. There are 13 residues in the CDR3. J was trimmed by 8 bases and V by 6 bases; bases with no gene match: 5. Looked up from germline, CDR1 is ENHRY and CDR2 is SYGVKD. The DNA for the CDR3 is TGTGCCATCAGACCGGGACAGGGGGACGGCTACACCTTC. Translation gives CAIRPGQGDGYTF.

The CDR3 is CASSHPLAAYNSPLHF. CDR3 DNA: TGTGCCAGCAGTCACCCCTTGGCGGCCTATAATTCACCCCTCCACTTT. This sequence joins TRBV2 and TRBJ1-6; no definite D call. Trimming removed 5 bases from V and 2 bases from J, with 13 bases in between. Per germline, CDR1 SNHLY and CDR2 FYNNEI. The CDR3 runs to 16 residues.

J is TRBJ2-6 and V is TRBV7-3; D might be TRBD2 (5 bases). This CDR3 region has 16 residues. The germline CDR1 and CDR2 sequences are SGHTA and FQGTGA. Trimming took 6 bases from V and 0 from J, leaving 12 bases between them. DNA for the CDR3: TGTGCCAGCAGTAGCGATGAGGGCTCTGGGGCCAACGTCCTGACTTTC. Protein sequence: CASSSDEGSGANVLTF.

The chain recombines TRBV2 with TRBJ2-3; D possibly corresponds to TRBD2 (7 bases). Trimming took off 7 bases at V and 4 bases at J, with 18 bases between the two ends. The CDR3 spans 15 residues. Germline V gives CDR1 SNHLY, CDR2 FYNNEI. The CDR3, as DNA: TGTGCCAGCAACAAGGGGGGGCGGGTAGCAGATACGCAGTATTTT. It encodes CASNKGGRVADTQYF.

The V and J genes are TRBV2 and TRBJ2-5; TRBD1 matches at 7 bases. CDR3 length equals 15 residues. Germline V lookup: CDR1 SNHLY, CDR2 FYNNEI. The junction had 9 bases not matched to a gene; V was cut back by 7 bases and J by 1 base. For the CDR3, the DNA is TGTGCCAGCACTCGAGCGAGGGGGCCCCAAGAGACCCAGTACTTC. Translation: CASTRARGPQETQYF.

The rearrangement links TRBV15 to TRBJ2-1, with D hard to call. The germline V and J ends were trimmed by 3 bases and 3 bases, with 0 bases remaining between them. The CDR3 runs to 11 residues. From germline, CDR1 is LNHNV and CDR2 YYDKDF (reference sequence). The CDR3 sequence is CATSSYNEQFF. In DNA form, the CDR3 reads TGTGCCACCAGCAGCTACAATGAGCAGTTCTTC.

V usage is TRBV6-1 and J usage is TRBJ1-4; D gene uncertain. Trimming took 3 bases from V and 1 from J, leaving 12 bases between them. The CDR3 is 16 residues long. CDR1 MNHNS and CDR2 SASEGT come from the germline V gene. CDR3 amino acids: CASSDVGAVTNEKLFF. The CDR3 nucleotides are TGTGCCAGCAGTGACGTGGGAGCAGTAACTAATGAAAAACTGTTTTTT.

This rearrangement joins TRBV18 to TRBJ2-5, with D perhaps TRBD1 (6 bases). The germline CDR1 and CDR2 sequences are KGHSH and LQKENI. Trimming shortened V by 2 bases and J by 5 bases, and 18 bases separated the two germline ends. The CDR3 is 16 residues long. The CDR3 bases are TGTGCCAGCTCACCAGTGACAGGCGCGGGTGAGGAGACCCAGTACTTC. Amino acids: CASSPVTGAGEETQYF. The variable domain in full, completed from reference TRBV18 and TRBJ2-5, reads NAGVMQNPRHLVRRRGQEARLRCSPMKGHSHVYWYRQLPEEGLKFMVYLQKENIIDESGMPKERFSAEFPKEGPSILRIQQVVRGDSAAYFCASSPVTGAGEETQYFGPGTRLLVL.

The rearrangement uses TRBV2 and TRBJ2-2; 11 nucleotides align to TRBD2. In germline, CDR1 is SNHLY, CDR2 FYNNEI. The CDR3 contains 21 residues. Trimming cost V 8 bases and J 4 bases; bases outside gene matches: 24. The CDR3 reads CASPTLLGGQLAGEFTGELFF. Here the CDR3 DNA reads TGTGCCAGCCCCACTCTATTAGGGGGCCAACTAGCGGGAGAATTCACCGGGGAGCTGTTTTTT.

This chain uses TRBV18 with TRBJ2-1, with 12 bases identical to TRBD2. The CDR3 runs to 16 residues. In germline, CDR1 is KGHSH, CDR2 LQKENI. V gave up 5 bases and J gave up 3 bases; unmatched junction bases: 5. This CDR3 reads CASSATSGGIYNEQFF. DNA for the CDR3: TGTGCCAGCTCAGCAACTAGCGGGGGGATCTACAATGAGCAGTTCTTC. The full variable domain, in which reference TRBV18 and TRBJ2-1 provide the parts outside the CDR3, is NAGVMQNPRHLVRRRGQEARLRCSPMKGHSHVYWYRQLPEEGLKFMVYLQKENIIDESGMPKERFSAEFPKEGPSILRIQQVVRGDSAAYFCASSATSGGIYNEQFFGPGTRLTVL.

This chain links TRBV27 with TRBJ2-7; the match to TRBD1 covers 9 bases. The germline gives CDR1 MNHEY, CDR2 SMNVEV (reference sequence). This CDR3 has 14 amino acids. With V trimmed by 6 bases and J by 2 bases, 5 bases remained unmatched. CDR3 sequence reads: CASSRDRATYEQYF. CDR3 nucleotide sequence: TGTGCCAGCAGCAGGGACAGGGCCACCTACGAGCAGTACTTC.

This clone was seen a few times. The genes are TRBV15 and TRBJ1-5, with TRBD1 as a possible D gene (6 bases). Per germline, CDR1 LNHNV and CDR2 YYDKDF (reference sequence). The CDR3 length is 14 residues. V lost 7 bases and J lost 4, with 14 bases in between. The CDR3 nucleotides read TGTGCCACCAAGCCACCAGGGGTAAATCAGCCCCAGCATTTT. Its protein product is CATKPPGVNQPQHF.

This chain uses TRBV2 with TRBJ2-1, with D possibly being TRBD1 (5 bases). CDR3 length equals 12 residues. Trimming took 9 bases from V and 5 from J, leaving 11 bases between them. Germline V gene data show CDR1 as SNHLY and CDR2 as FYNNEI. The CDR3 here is CARGQVDNEQFF. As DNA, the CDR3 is TGTGCCAGGGGGCAGGTCGACAATGAGCAGTTCTTC. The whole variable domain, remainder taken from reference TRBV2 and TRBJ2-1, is EPEVTQTPSHQVTQMGQEVILRCVPISNHLYFYWYRQILGQKVEFLVSFYNNEISEKSEIFDDQFSVERPDGSNFTLKIRSTKLEDSAMYFCARGQVDNEQFFGPGTRLTVL.

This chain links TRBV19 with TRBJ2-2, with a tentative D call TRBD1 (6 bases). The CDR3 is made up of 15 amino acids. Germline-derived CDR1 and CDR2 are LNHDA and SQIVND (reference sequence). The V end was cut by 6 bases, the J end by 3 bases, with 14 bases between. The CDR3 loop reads CASSLNRAHTGELFF. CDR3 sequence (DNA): TGTGCCAGTAGCTTGAACAGGGCTCACACCGGGGAGCTGTTTTTT.

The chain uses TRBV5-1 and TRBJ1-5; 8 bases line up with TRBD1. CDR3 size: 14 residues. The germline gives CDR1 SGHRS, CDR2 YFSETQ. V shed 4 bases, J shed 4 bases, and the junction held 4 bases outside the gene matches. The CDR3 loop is CASSLGQENQPQHF. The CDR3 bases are TGCGCCAGCAGCCTGGGACAGGAGAATCAGCCCCAGCATTTT.

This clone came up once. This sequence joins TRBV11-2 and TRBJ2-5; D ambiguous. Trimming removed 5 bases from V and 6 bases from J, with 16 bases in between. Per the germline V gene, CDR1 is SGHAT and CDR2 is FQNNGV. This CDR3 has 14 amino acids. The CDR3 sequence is CASSPASGFQTQYF. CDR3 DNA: TGTGCCAGCAGCCCGGCCAGTGGGTTTCAGACCCAGTACTTC.

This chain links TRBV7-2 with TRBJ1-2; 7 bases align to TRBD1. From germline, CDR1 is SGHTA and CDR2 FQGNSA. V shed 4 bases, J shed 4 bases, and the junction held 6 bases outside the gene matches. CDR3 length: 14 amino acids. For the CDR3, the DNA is TGTGCCAGCAGCTCCACCGGGACAGTCTATGGCTACACCTTC. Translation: CASSSTGTVYGYTF.

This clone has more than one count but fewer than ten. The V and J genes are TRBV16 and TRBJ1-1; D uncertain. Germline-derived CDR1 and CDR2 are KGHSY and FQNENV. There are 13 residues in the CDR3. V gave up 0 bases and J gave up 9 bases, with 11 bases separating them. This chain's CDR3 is CASSQSKSQKAFF. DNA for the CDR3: TGTGCCAGCAGCCAATCAAAAAGTCAAAAAGCTTTCTTT.

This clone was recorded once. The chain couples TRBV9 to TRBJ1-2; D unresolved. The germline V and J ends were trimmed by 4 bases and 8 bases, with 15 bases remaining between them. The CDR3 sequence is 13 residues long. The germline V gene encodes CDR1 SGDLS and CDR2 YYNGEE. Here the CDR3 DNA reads TGTGCCAGCAGCCCAGGAGGGTCAGCGGGCTACACCTTC. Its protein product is CASSPGGSAGYTF.

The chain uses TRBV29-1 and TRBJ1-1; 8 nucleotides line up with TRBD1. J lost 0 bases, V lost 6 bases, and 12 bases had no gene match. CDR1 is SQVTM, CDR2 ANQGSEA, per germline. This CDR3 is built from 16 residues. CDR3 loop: CSVVGRQGMMNTEAFF. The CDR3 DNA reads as TGCAGCGTCGTAGGGCGACAGGGGATGATGAACACTGAAGCTTTCTTT.

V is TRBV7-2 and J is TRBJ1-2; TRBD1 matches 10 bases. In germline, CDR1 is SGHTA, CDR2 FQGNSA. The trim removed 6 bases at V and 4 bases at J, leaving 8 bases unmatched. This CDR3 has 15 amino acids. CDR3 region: CASRQKGQGLYGYTF. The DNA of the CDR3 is TGTGCCAGCAGGCAAAAGGGACAGGGGCTCTATGGCTACACCTTC.